This T cell receptor (beta chain) emerged from a study of human T cells and chemical hapten exposure. Study-wide background: On the upper back, patch tests were applied with 0.01% DPC and read at 6 days.

V lost 1 base, J lost 2 bases, and 14 bases lay in between. CDR1 is LNHDA, CDR2 SQIVND, per germline (reference sequence). This CDR3 is built from 16 residues. Documented time point: pre-sensitization, week 0. Regarding treatment: therapeutic diphenylcyclopropenone sensitization with weekly scalp DPC. Each patch-test visit's blood sample preceded patch application. Using its own MiXCR run on the RACE reads, TCRdb lists one record per CDR3 protein. The repertoire holds about 53,000 distinct CDR3 sequences, roughly a tenth seen once, with 8% to 10% in the top ten. This clonotype was sampled from a man in his forties with alopecia areata. Some clones in this sample may be carry-over from other donors' samples. J is TRBJ2-5 and V is TRBV19; D is possibly TRBD2 (6 bases). Sequenced here: whole blood, sampled in connection with sensitization to the hapten diphenylcyclopropenone (DPC). The CDR3 here is CASSIVSRDLQETQYF. The CDR3 DNA sequence: TGTGCCAGTAGTATAGTTTCCCGGGACTTACAAGAGACCCAGTACTTC.